The 15 T cell receptor beta chains reported below all come from one sample, sequenced in a study of regulatory T cells in long-lasting Graves disease. Time point defined: newly diagnosed GD, antithyroid drugs for less than 3 months. The TCR library was prepared using RNA isolated from PBMCs. Researchers made TCR beta libraries by using iRepertoire HTBI primers and running Arm-PCR on CDR3 regions. TCRdb re-derived calls from the multiplex PCR reads in MiXCR, one entry per CDR3 protein. The data show 500,000 or so distinct CDR3 sequences, 14% seen once. The same specimen was also included in a second study, on T cells in Graves' hyperthyroidism and ophthalmopathy.

The sequenced sample was peripheral blood mononuclear cells (PBMCs), obtained at new diagnosis, from a patient treated with antithyroid drugs. The source is a woman aged 45 to 65 with Graves disease.

This chain connects TRBV2 to TRBJ2-1; 10 bases map to TRBD2. Germline V gene sequence: CDR1 SNHLY, CDR2 FYNNEI. V lost 8 bases and J lost 9; bases outside the gene matches: 7. The CDR3 totals 13 residues. This chain's CDR3 is CASWGGLALEQFF. The CDR3, as DNA: TGTGCCAGCTGGGGGGGACTAGCGCTTGAGCAGTTCTTC.

To note about this clonotype: With a much larger clone just one base away, this may be a read error. This chain uses TRBV2 with TRBJ1-2; D uncertain. The CDR3 runs 14 residues. Germline V gene sequence: CDR1 SNHLY, CDR2 FYNNEI. This CDR3 reads CASSPRPANYGHTF. The CDR3 DNA is TGTGCCAGCAGCCCCAGGCCAGCTAACTATGGCCACACCTTC.

This clonotype was picked up many times. CDR3 amino acids: CASSLRGFAIQYF. CDR3 nucleotide sequence: TGTGCCAGCAGTTTAAGGGGATTTGCCATTCAGTACTTC. V is TRBV12-3 or TRBV12-4 and J is TRBJ2-4; tentative D call: TRBD1 (5 bases). The V end lost 2 bases, the J end lost 9 bases, and 11 bases lay between the germline ends. This CDR3 contains 13 residues.

This clonotype was found many times. The rearrangement links TRBV7-9 to TRBJ2-1; D is uncertain. Trimming shortened V by 0 bases and J by 4 bases, and 4 bases separated the two germline ends. This CDR3 is 13 amino acids long. Germline V gene data show CDR1 as SEHNR and CDR2 as FQNEAQ (reference sequence). The CDR3 spells CASSLATYNEQFF. CDR3 coding DNA: TGTGCCAGCAGCTTAGCTACTTACAATGAGCAGTTCTTC.

This clonotype was seen repeatedly, ten times or more. The V call is TRBV10-1, the J call TRBJ2-1; 13 bases match TRBD2. Germline CDR1 WNHNN, CDR2 SYGVQD (reference sequence). V was clipped by 2 bases and J by 9 bases; unmatched bases: 10. The CDR3 is 17 residues long. The CDR3 DNA follows: TGCGCCAGCAGTGAGAGGGGACTAGCGGGGAGGGTTCGTGAGCAGTTCTTC. Its translation: CASSERGLAGRVREQFF.

In its sample, this clonotype was seen many times. This chain joins TRBV7-7 and TRBJ2-1; TRBD2 agrees at 10 bases. This CDR3 is 14 amino acids long. V shed 5 bases, J shed 8 bases, and the junction held 6 bases outside the gene matches. Germline assignment: CDR1 SSHAT and CDR2 FNYEAQ (reference sequence). CDR3 bases: TGTGCCAGCAGCCCTCGGACTAGCGGAGATGAGCAGTTCTTC. Protein sequence: CASSPRTSGDEQFF.

This clonotype was counted between two and nine times. This likely comes from a read error, as the CDR3 has no conserved phenylalanine or tryptophan at its end. V gene TRBV7-6 combines with J gene TRBJ2-7; TRBD1 is a possible D gene (7 bases). Trimming stripped 5 bases from V and 0 bases from J, with 11 bases between. Germline V gene lookup returns CDR1 SGHVS and CDR2 FNYEAQ. This CDR3 is built from 14 residues. Here the CDR3 DNA reads TGTGCCAGCAGCCAGGGGGGAGGCTCCTACGAGCAGTACTCC. It codes for CASSQGGGSYEQYS.

This clonotype was detected ten times or more. The CDR3 nucleotides read TGCGCCAGCAGCTTCCTAGCGGGGTCGACCACAGATACGCAGTATTTT. It yields the protein CASSFLAGSTTDTQYF. The V and J genes are TRBV5-1 and TRBJ2-3; 9 positions match TRBD2. Unmatched junction bases numbered 6, after V lost 2 bases and J lost 2 bases. CDR1 is SGHRS, CDR2 YFSETQ, per germline. The CDR3 length is 16 residues.

J is TRBJ2-5 and V is TRBV19, with D maybe TRBD1 (6 bases). Deletions cut 5 bases from V and 2 bases from J, with 15 bases between. This CDR3 contains 15 residues. Germline CDR1 and CDR2: LNHDA and SQIVND (reference sequence). The CDR3 nucleotides are TGTGCCAGTAGTTCACCGGGACACTCGCAAGAGACCCAGTACTTC. Its translation is CASSSPGHSQETQYF. Full variable domain (remainder filled in from reference TRBV19 and TRBJ2-5): DGGITQSPKYLFRKEGQNVTLSCEQNLNHDAMYWYRQDPGQGLRLIYYSQIVNDFQKGDIAEGYSVSREKKESFPLTVTSAQKNPTAFYLCASSSPGHSQETQYFGPGTRLLVL.

This clonotype was seen only a few times. The CDR3 DNA sequence: TGTGCCACCAGCGGAGAGCAGACAAGAGATACGCAGTATTTT. Residues: CATSGEQTRDTQYF. The chain links TRBV28 to TRBJ2-3; D is possibly TRBD2 (5 bases). The ends were cut back, 10 bases at V and 5 bases at J, with 19 bases in the middle. CDR3 length: 14 amino acids. The germline gives CDR1 MDHEN, CDR2 SYDVKM.

This clonotype was counted ten times or more. The chain joins TRBV18 to TRBJ2-1; 10 bases match TRBD2. The germline V gene has CDR1 KGHSH and CDR2 LQKENI. Unmatched junction bases numbered 10, after V lost 4 bases and J lost 7 bases. The length of the CDR3 is 16 residues. CDR3 region: CASSRISGRAVNEQFF. The CDR3 nucleotides read TGTGCCAGCTCACGAATAAGCGGGAGGGCCGTAAATGAGCAGTTCTTC.

This clonotype was counted a few times. This chain links TRBV12-3 or TRBV12-4 with TRBJ2-1, with TRBD2 identical over 14 bases. This CDR3 region has 17 residues. V lost 7 bases and J lost 3; bases outside the gene matches: 8. CDR3 residues: CASNSGLAGGNYNEQFF. CDR3 sequence (DNA): TGTGCCAGCAATTCCGGACTAGCGGGAGGAAACTACAATGAGCAGTTCTTC.

This clonotype was seen at least ten times. V gene TRBV20-1 combines with J gene TRBJ2-5; D is perhaps TRBD1 or TRBD2 (5 bases each). Trimming cost V 3 bases and J 2 bases, with 16 bases left between them. CDR1 and CDR2 (germline): DFQATT, SNEGSKA (reference sequence). The CDR3 spans 15 residues. CDR3 bases: TGCAGTGCTAGGGGGGATCTAAGATTTCAAGAGACCCAGTACTTC. This encodes CSARGDLRFQETQYF.

This clonotype has just a few counts. The gene calls are TRBV11-2 and TRBJ2-7, with D perhaps matching TRBD1 or TRBD2 (5 bases each). The CDR3 runs to 16 residues. The germline gives CDR1 SGHAT, CDR2 FQNNGV. Trimming removed 4 bases at V and 0 bases at J, with 16 bases between. CDR3 amino acids: CASSSDRWGSSYEQYF. The CDR3 nucleotides are TGTGCCAGCAGCTCAGACCGGTGGGGGAGCTCCTACGAGCAGTACTTC.

This clonotype was picked up a small number of times. The chain is built from TRBV28 and TRBJ2-7; the match to TRBD1 covers 7 bases. CDR3 length equals 12 residues. Germline V CDR1 and CDR2: MDHEN, SYDVKM. J gave up 9 bases and V 3 bases, and 5 bases lay outside the gene matches. The CDR3 DNA reads TGTGCCAGCAGTTTCGAGGGGGCGGCGCAGTACTTC. This gives the protein CASSFEGAAQYF.